A single sample gave rise to the 2 T cell receptor beta chains below, sequenced in a study of patients and donors after allogeneic stem cell transplantation. MiXCR, run by TCRdb on the RT-PCR reads, gives a single entry per CDR3 protein. This table has almost 90,000 distinct CDR3 sequences, approximately 5% appearing once. Sequencing was performed on blood, either unsorted or a sorted T cell fraction (not recorded which). The receptors come from a human donor who was either an allogeneic HSCT recipient or a stem cell or donor lymphocyte infusion donor (not recorded which). It is not recorded whose cells these are; they may come from a transplant donor.

The V gene is TRBV2, the J gene TRBJ1-2; 7 nucleotides agree with TRBD1. CDR1 is SNHLY and CDR2 is FYNNEI in the germline V gene. V lost 4 bases and J lost 4; bases outside the gene matches: 9. CDR3 length equals 15 residues. In nucleotides, the CDR3 is TGTGCCAGCAGTGCCTCGACAGGGAGCCCCTATGGCTACACCTTC. Protein product: CASSASTGSPYGYTF.

This clonotype was seen at least ten times. The V call is TRBV5-1, the J call TRBJ2-2; TRBD2 matches at 12 bases. The germline V gene has CDR1 SGHRS and CDR2 YFSETQ. The CDR3 length is 16 residues. Losses at the gene ends were 4 bases for V and 6 bases for J; bases not matched to a gene: 7. The CDR3 DNA reads TGCGCCAGCAGCCCGACTAGCGGGAGAAGGTCCGGGGAGCTGTTTTTT. This gives the protein CASSPTSGRRSGELFF.